The T cell receptor (beta chain) described here comes from a study of PD-1 blockade in classical Hodgkin lymphoma. Findings and limits, study-wide: Reported findings placed baseline TCR diversity lower in newly diagnosed patients (compared with healthy donors).

Clones were sequenced by immunoSEQ multiplex PCR, and TCRdb holds only the in-frame ones, with some missing. The sample carries 120,000 to 150,000 clones, nearly 80% recorded once. Deletions cut 4 bases from V and 0 bases from J, with 11 bases between. Looked up from germline, CDR1 is SGHDT and CDR2 is YYEEEE. The CDR3 has 16 residues. About this clone itself: The antigen remains undetermined.

Relapse after autologous stem cell transplantation occurred in every patient, and brentuximab vedotin exposure varied. Complete response, partial response or progressive disease made up the best responses. This TCR came from a human donor with classical Hodgkin lymphoma. The gene calls are TRBV5-6 and TRBJ1-6; no reliable D call. The sample consisted of peripheral blood mononuclear cells (PBMCs), taken before the second cycle of nivolumab. The CDR3 spells CASSRSGSSYNSPLHF. For the CDR3, the DNA is TGTGCCAGCAGCAGGTCCGGGAGCTCCTATAATTCACCCCTCCACTTT.